This TCR beta chain came from a study of blood T cell repertoires in COVID-19. On the study more broadly: Researchers got acute and convalescent COVID-19 samples from the United States, Italy and Spain. Nucleic acid was either cDNA or gDNA, and it came from T cells, B-cell-depleted T cells, or PBMCs.

In its sample, this clone was seen many times. Original processing notes: Estimation of nucleated cell counts was performed using reference gene primer amplification. The assay was immunoSEQ multiplex PCR, and TCRdb's table has in-frame clones only and misses some. V, J and clone size derive from that table, while D and trimming were established from the DNA sequence. In the table there are around 170,000 clones, roughly 83% of which are singletons. Trimming left V 3 bases short and J 3 bases short, with 14 bases between. This CDR3 is built from 15 residues. The sample comprised peripheral blood. J is TRBJ1-1 and V is TRBV23-1; possible D gene TRBD1, 5 bases. TRBV23-1 is an ORF; its function is uncertain. The receptor comes from a man aged 18 to 29 with active or convalescent COVID-19. CDR3 region: CASSQERGGDTEAFF. CDR3 DNA: TGCGCCAGCAGTCAGGAAAGGGGAGGGGACACTGAAGCTTTCTTT.